The clone carrying this T cell receptor beta chain was detected ten times or more. Its antigen is as yet unknown. The data derive from a study of spatial heterogeneity in lung cancer. At the level of the study: The study observed each unique TCR and UMI combination more than ten times on average in raw reads.

Overall study findings and caveats: Ubiquitous, expanded tumor-derived TCRs were more frequently observed in blood at resection than at follow-up.

The time point here: sample taken at primary tumor resection. Whole RNA, which was extracted from tumor, nontumor lung tissue or frozen PBMC, was sequenced without any cell sorting. TCRdb called the 5' RACE reads again in MiXCR, with one record for every CDR3 protein. The sample holds over 45,000 distinct CDR3 sequences, roughly 5.7% seen once. CDR3 length: 13 residues. CDR1 is MNHEY and CDR2 is SMNVEV in the germline V gene (reference sequence). After removal of 5 bases from V and 4 bases from J, the junction contained 3 bases not matched to a gene. The chain recombines TRBV27 with TRBJ2-5; 8 nucleotides line up with TRBD2. The source of this sequence is a male donor with early-stage non-small cell lung cancer. The sequencing here drew on PBMCs, taken at surgery. In DNA, the CDR3 is TGTGCCAGCAGTGGCCTAGCGGGAGAGACCCAGTACTTC. Translated: CASSGLAGETQYF.